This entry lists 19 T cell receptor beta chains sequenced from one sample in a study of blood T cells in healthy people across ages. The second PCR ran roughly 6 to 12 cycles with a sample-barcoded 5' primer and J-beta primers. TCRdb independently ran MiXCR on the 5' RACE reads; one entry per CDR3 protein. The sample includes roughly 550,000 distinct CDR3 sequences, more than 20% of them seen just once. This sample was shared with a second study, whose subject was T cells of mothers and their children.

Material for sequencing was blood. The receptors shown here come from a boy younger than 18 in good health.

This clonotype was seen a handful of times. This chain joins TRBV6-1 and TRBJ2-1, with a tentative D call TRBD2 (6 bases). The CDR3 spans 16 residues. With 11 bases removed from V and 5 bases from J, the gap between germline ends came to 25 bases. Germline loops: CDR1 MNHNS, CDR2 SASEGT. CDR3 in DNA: TGTGCCTCTTGGGGACTTTATGACGAAAAAAACAATGAGCAGTTCTTC. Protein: CASWGLYDEKNNEQFF.

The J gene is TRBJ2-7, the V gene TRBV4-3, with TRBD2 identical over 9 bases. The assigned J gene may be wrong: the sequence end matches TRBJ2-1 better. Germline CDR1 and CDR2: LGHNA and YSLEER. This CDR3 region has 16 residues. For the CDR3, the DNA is TGCGCCAGCAGCCAAGAGTTAGCGGGAGAAGGGTATGAGCAGTTCTTC. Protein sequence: CASSQELAGEGYEQFF.

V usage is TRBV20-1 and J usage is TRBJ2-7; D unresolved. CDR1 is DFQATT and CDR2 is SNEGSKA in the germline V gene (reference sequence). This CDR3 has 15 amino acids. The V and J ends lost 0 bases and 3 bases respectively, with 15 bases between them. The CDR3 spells CSARDSRGSIYEQYF. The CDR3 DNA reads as TGCAGTGCTAGAGACTCTCGCGGATCCATCTACGAGCAGTACTTC.

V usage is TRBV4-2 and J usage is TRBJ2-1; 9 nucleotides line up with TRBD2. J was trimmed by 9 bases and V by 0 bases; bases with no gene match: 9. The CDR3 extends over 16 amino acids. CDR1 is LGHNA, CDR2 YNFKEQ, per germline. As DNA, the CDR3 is TGTGCCAGCAGCCAAGAGAGTAGCGGGGGCCAGGGTGAGCAGTTCTTC. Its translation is CASSQESSGGQGEQFF.

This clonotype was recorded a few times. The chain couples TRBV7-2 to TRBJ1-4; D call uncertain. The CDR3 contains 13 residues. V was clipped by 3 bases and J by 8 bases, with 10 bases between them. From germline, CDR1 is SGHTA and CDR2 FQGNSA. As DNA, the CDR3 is TGTGCCAGCAGCTTCCAGGTGGAGGAAAAACTGTTTTTT. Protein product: CASSFQVEEKLFF. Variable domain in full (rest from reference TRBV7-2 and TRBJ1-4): GAGVSQSPSNKVTEKGKDVELRCDPISGHTALYWYRQSLGQGLEFLIYFQGNSAPDKSGLPSDRFSAERTGGSVSTLTIQRTQQEDSAVYLCASSFQVEEKLFFGSGTQLSVL.

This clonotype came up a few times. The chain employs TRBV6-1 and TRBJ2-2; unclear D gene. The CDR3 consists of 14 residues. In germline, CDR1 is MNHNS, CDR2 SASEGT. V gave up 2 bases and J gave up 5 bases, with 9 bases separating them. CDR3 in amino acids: CASSEPRDTGELFF. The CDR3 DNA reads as TGTGCCAGCAGTGAACCTAGAGATACCGGGGAGCTGTTTTTT.

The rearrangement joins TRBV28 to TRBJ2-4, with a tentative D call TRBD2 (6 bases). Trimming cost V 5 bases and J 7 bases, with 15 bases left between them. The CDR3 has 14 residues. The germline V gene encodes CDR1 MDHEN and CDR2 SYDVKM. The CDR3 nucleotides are TGTGCCAGCAGTGCTGCGATTGGGGGGAACATTCAGTACTTC. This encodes CASSAAIGGNIQYF.

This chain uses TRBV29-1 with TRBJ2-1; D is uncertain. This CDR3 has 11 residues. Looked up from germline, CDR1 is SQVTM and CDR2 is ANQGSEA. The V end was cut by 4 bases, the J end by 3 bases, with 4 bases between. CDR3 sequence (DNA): TGCAGCGTTGGACTCTACAATGAGCAGTTCTTC. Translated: CSVGLYNEQFF.

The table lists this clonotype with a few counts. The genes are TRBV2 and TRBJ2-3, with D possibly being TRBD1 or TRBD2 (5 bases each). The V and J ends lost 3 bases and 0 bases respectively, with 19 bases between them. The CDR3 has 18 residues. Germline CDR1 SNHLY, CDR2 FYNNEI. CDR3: CASSDGDPGDPSTDTQYF. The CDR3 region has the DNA TGTGCCAGCAGTGACGGTGATCCCGGGGACCCGAGCACAGATACGCAGTATTTT.

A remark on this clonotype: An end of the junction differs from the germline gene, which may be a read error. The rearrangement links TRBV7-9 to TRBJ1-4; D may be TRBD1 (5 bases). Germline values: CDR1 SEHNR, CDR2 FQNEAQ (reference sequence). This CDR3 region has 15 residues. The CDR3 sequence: CASSLPTGGFQNLFF. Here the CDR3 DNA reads TGTGCCAGCAGCTTACCAACGGGGGGGTTTCAAAACCTGTTTTTT.

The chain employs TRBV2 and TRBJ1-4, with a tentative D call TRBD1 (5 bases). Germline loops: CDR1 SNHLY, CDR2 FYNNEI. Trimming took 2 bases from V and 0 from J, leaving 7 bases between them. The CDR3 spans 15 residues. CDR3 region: CASSEQGATNEKLFF. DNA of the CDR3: TGTGCCAGCAGTGAACAGGGTGCAACTAATGAAAAACTGTTTTTT.

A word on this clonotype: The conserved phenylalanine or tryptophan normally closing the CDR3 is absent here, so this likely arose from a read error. CDR3 nucleotides: TGTGCCAGCAGGCCAGGGGGGCGTCGGACTGAAGCTTTCCTT. Protein sequence: CASRPGGRRTEAFL. The chain links TRBV12-3 or TRBV12-4 to TRBJ1-1; TRBD1 matches at 7 bases. Trimming took 6 bases from V and 5 from J; bases not matched to a gene: 9. CDR3 size: 14 residues.

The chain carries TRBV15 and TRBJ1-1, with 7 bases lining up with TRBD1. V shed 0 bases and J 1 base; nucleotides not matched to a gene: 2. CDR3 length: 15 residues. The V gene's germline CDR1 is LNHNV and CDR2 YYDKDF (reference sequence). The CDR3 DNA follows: TGTGCCACCAGCAGAGACAGGGGGGAGAACACTGAAGCTTTCTTT. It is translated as CATSRDRGENTEAFF.

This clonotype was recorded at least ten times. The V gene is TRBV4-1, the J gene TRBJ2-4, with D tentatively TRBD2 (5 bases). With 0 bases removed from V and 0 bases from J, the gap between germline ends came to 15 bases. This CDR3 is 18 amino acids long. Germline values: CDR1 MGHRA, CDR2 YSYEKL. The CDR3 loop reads CASSQDPHGGLAKNIQYF. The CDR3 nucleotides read TGCGCCAGCAGCCAAGATCCTCACGGAGGCTTAGCCAAAAACATTCAGTACTTC.

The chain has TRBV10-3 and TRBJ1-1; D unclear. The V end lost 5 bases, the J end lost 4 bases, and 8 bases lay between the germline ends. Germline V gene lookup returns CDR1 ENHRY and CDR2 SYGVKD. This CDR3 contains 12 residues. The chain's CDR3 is CAISPEGTEAFF. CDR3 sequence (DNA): TGTGCCATCAGTCCCGAGGGCACTGAAGCTTTCTTT.

CDR3: CASSPLGSRIYEQYF. The CDR3 coding sequence is TGTGCCAGCAGCCCTTTAGGTTCAAGAATCTACGAGCAGTACTTC. The rearrangement uses TRBV14 and TRBJ2-7; no clear D. The CDR3 has 15 amino acids. Per the germline V gene, CDR1 is SGHDN and CDR2 is FVKESK. V shed 4 bases and J shed 3 bases, with 16 bases lying between them.

The CDR3 nucleotides are TGTGCCAGCAGTTTTTCTCAGACGAACACTGAAGCTTTCTTT. Protein product: CASSFSQTNTEAFF. This chain joins TRBV12-3 or TRBV12-4 and TRBJ1-1, with D unclear. V was pared by 3 bases and J by 1 base, with 9 bases between. The CDR3 totals 14 residues.

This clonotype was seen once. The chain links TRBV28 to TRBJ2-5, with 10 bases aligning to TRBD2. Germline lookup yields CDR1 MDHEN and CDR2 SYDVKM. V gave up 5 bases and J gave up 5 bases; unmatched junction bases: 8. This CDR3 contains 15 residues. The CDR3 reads CASSPPSGGVETQYF. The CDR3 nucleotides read TGTGCCAGCAGTCCGCCTAGCGGGGGAGTGGAGACCCAGTACTTC.

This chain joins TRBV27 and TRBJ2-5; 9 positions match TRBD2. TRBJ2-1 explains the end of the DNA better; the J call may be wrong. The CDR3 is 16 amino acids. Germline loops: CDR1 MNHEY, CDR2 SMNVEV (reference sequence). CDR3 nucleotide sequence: TGTGCCAGCAGTTTACTTCGTAGCGGGAGAGGCCCTGAGCAGTTCTTC. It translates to CASSLLRSGRGPEQFF.